One sample yielded the 10 T cell receptor beta chains listed below, sequenced in a study of blood T cell repertoires in COVID-19. Method: immunoSEQ multiplex PCR; TCRdb's copy keeps in-frame clones and lacks some. The table has 360,000 or so clones, roughly nine tenths seen once; the top ten hold roughly 4%. The specimen sequenced was peripheral blood. All receptors come from a woman aged 60-75 years with COVID-19, enrolled during active disease.

The chain uses TRBV11-3 and TRBJ1-4; no clear D. The CDR3 covers 13 residues. V was shortened by 2 bases and J by 8 bases, with 9 bases between the two germline ends. Germline-derived CDR1 and CDR2 are SGHNT and YENEEA. The CDR3 reads CASSLRFGEKLFF. The CDR3 DNA reads as TGTGCCAGCAGCTTAAGGTTCGGGGAAAAACTGTTTTTT.

The chain has TRBV14 and TRBJ1-1; TRBD1 matches 8 bases. Unmatched junction bases numbered 6, after V lost 2 bases and J lost 4 bases. Germline V CDR1 and CDR2: SGHDN, FVKESK. The CDR3 has 15 amino acids. This chain's CDR3 is CASSQFRGPSTEAFF. DNA for the CDR3: TGTGCCAGCAGCCAATTCAGGGGGCCGAGCACTGAAGCTTTCTTT. Full variable domain (missing parts from reference TRBV14 and TRBJ1-1): EAGVTQFPSHSVIEKGQTVTLRCDPISGHDNLYWYRRVMGKEIKFLLHFVKESKQDESGMPNNRFLAERTGGTYSTLKVQPAELEDSGVYFCASSQFRGPSTEAFFGQGTRLTVV.

V usage is TRBV5-1 and J usage is TRBJ2-2; D is unresolved. CDR1 is SGHRS, CDR2 YFSETQ, per germline. The V end lost 7 bases, the J end lost 4 bases, and 11 bases lay between the germline ends. The CDR3 is 13 residues long. As DNA, the CDR3 is TGCGCCAGCTTAGGCGGTGGCACCGGGGAGCTGTTTTTT. This codes for CASLGGGTGELFF.

V gene TRBV6-5 combines with J gene TRBJ1-2; perhaps TRBD1 as D (6 bases). This CDR3 spans 15 amino acids. Trimming left V 7 bases short and J 0 bases short, with 15 bases between. CDR1 and CDR2 from the germline V gene are MNHEY and SVGAGI. Written as DNA, the CDR3 is TGTGCCAGCAAATTAACAGGGTTGGCTAACTATGGCTACACCTTC. It translates to CASKLTGLANYGYTF.

The rearrangement links TRBV11-2 to TRBJ2-5; no reliable D call. This CDR3 contains 13 residues. The germline V gene has CDR1 SGHAT and CDR2 FQNNGV. The germline V and J ends were trimmed by 3 bases and 5 bases, with 10 bases remaining between them. The CDR3 DNA reads TGTGCCAGCAGCTTTCAGTTCCACGAGACCCAGTACTTC. It specifies CASSFQFHETQYF.

This clone has just one count. Other DNA sequences in the sample encode the same CDR3. V gene TRBV6-5 combines with J gene TRBJ1-5, with no clear D. The V end lost 0 bases, the J end lost 7 bases, and 7 bases lay between the germline ends. Germline CDR1 and CDR2: MNHEY and SVGAGI. The CDR3 sequence is 13 residues long. CDR3 in amino acids: CASSYSRGQPQHF. Here the CDR3 DNA reads TGTGCCAGCAGTTACTCGAGAGGGCAGCCCCAGCATTTT.

This rearrangement joins TRBV27 to TRBJ2-2; TRBD2 matches at 12 bases. This CDR3 spans 16 amino acids. The J segment lost 5 bases and the V segment lost 6 bases, leaving 7 bases of the junction unmatched. Germline lookup yields CDR1 MNHEY and CDR2 SMNVEV (reference sequence). The CDR3 sequence: CASSPASGGETGELFF. Written as DNA, the CDR3 is TGTGCCAGCAGCCCGGCTAGCGGGGGGGAGACCGGGGAGCTGTTTTTT.

This rearrangement joins TRBV9 to TRBJ2-1; 13 nucleotides agree with TRBD2. This CDR3 is 17 amino acids long. The germline V gene encodes CDR1 SGDLS and CDR2 YYNGEE. J gave up 4 bases and V 0 bases, and 4 bases lay outside the gene matches. The CDR3 loop is CASSVGTSGGKYNEQFF. Written as DNA, the CDR3 is TGTGCCAGCAGCGTAGGGACTAGCGGGGGAAAGTACAATGAGCAGTTCTTC.

The CDR3 region is CASSIRSEAFF. The CDR3 nucleotides are TGTGCCAGTAGTATTAGGAGTGAAGCTTTCTTT. The chain is built from TRBV19 and TRBJ1-1; the D is unclear. This CDR3 region has 11 residues. CDR1 and CDR2 (germline): LNHDA, SQIVND (reference sequence). Trimming pared 3 bases from V and 7 bases from J, leaving 6 bases between.

The chain employs TRBV21-1 and TRBJ2-1; the DNA was not compared with TRBD2, the D call given in the table. TRBV21-1 constitutes a pseudogene. The CDR3 loop spans 17 amino acids. CDR3 coding DNA: TGTGCCAGCAGCACCCTAAACACTAGCGGGGGGATCAATGAGCAGTTCTTC. Its translation: CASSTLNTSGGINEQFF.